Shown below are 9 T cell receptor beta chains from a single sample sequenced in a study of blood T cell repertoires in COVID-19. Some clones are missing from TCRdb's copy, which holds only in-frame ones; the method was immunoSEQ multiplex PCR. The sample includes roughly 150,000 clones, more than 90% of them seen just once. The sequenced sample consisted of peripheral blood. The source is a man aged 55 to 70 with active or convalescent COVID-19.

The chain uses TRBV6-5 and TRBJ2-3; D may be TRBD2 (6 bases). This CDR3 is built from 13 residues. V lost 5 bases to trimming and J lost 15 bases, with 21 bases between them. The germline V gene has CDR1 MNHEY and CDR2 SVGAGI. CDR3 sequence (DNA): TGTGCCAGCAGTCGCGCCCGGGACTCTGCTCAATATTTT. Translated, it gives CASSRARDSAQYF.

The chain uses TRBV27 and TRBJ1-2; the D is unclear. The CDR3 loop spans 17 amino acids. Germline CDR1 reads MNHEY; CDR2 reads SMNVEV (reference sequence). Trimming removed 5 bases from V and 6 bases from J, with 25 bases in between. This chain's CDR3 is CASSPGESLPLYDGYTF. The CDR3 bases are TGTGCCAGCAGTCCCGGGGAGAGCCTCCCTCTATATGATGGCTACACCTTC.

This rearrangement joins TRBV6-5 to TRBJ1-1; D remains unclear. Trimming took off 7 bases at V and 3 bases at J, with 15 bases between the two ends. CDR1 MNHEY and CDR2 SVGAGI come from the germline V gene. This CDR3 is built from 14 residues. The CDR3 sequence: CASIPGRADTEAFF. CDR3 nucleotide sequence: TGTGCCAGCATCCCCGGGAGGGCCGACACTGAAGCTTTCTTT.

This chain uses TRBV5-1 with TRBJ2-2; perhaps TRBD2 as D (5 bases). V was cut by 0 bases and J by 0 bases, with 9 bases left in between. CDR1 and CDR2 from the germline V gene are SGHRS and YFSETQ. This CDR3 has 16 amino acids. CDR3 coding DNA: TGCGCCAGCAGCTTGGGGGCCGGGGCGAACACCGGGGAGCTGTTTTTT. Residues: CASSLGAGANTGELFF.

This chain connects TRBV6-1 to TRBJ1-5; no clear D gene. V was trimmed by 2 bases and J by 2 bases, leaving 13 bases between them. This CDR3 is 16 amino acids long. Germline lookup yields CDR1 MNHNS and CDR2 SASEGT. The chain's CDR3 is CASSEIAGRGNQPQHF. DNA of the CDR3: TGTGCCAGCAGTGAAATTGCAGGAAGAGGCAATCAGCCCCAGCATTTT.

The chain joins TRBV7-2 to TRBJ2-7, with a weak D call TRBD1 (5 bases). The CDR3 has 17 amino acids. The germline gives CDR1 SGHTA, CDR2 FQGNSA. Trimming took off 2 bases at V and 0 bases at J, with 17 bases between the two ends. Here the CDR3 DNA reads TGTGCCAGCAGCTTAAGACCTCCAGACAGTATCTCCTACGAGCAGTACTTC. Translated, it gives CASSLRPPDSISYEQYF. Drawing the rest from reference TRBV7-2 and TRBJ2-7, the complete variable domain is GAGVSQSPSNKVTEKGKDVELRCDPISGHTALYWYRQSLGQGLEFLIYFQGNSAPDKSGLPSDRFSAERTGGSVSTLTIQRTQQEDSAVYLCASSLRPPDSISYEQYFGPGTRLTVT.

The gene calls are TRBV5-6 and TRBJ2-7, with D possibly being TRBD1 (6 bases). Trimming shortened V by 4 bases and J by 1 base, and 12 bases separated the two germline ends. Germline CDR1 reads SGHDT; CDR2 reads YYEEEE. The CDR3 is made up of 14 amino acids. CDR3 nucleotides: TGTGCCAGCAGCATAACAGGGATGTCCTACGAGCAGTACTTC. Amino acids: CASSITGMSYEQYF.

V is TRBV11-2 and J is TRBJ2-3; D is ambiguous. Germline lookup yields CDR1 SGHAT and CDR2 FQNNGV. The CDR3 covers 13 residues. Trimming left V 5 bases short and J 2 bases short, with 8 bases between. CDR3 bases: TGTGCCAGCAGCCCTCCCTTCACAGATACGCAGTATTTT. Translated: CASSPPFTDTQYF.

The chain uses TRBV10-2 and TRBJ2-2, with D unclear. Germline V lookup: CDR1 WSHSY, CDR2 SAAADI. There are 12 residues in the CDR3. V shed 7 bases and J shed 2 bases, with 5 bases lying between them. In DNA, the CDR3 is TGCGCCAGCACCGTTAACACCGGGGAGCTGTTTTTT. It is translated as CASTVNTGELFF.